The 27 T cell receptor beta chains below come from one sample, sequenced in a study of shared clonotypes between healthy human individuals. Libraries were prepared by immunoSEQ multiplex PCR; TCRdb keeps only in-frame clonotypes and omits some of them. The table has around 1 million clones, roughly 72% seen once. Sequenced sample: memory CD4+ T cells sorted from blood. Subset reported: CD45RA-negative fraction. The receptors shown here come from a man aged 18 to 29 in good health.

As regards this clone: This sample includes further DNA sequences coding for the same CDR3. This chain uses TRBV7-8 with TRBJ2-1; D remains ambiguous. V was shortened by 1 base and J by 0 bases, with 7 bases between the two germline ends. This CDR3 is 15 amino acids long. Germline lookup yields CDR1 SGHVS and CDR2 FQNEAQ. This CDR3 is CASSLDRGSYNEQFF. The CDR3 DNA reads as TGTGCCAGCAGCTTAGATCGTGGCTCCTACAATGAGCAGTTCTTC.

The chain is built from TRBV11-2 and TRBJ1-5; tentatively, D is TRBD1 (6 bases). CDR3 size: 14 residues. CDR1 and CDR2 (germline): SGHAT, FQNNGV. Trimming cost V 4 bases and J 2 bases, with 9 bases left between them. DNA for the CDR3: TGTGCCAGCAGCTCGCGGACAGGCAATCAGCCCCAGCATTTT. Translation gives CASSSRTGNQPQHF.

As to this clone: The same CDR3 is also encoded by other DNA sequences in this sample. The chain uses TRBV6-5 and TRBJ2-3; 7 bases are a match to TRBD1. This CDR3 region has 14 residues. V lost 5 bases to trimming and J lost 3 bases; unmatched junction nucleotides: 5. The germline gives CDR1 MNHEY, CDR2 SVGAGI. The CDR3 DNA is TGTGCCAGCAGTCGACGACAGGGAACAGATACGCAGTATTTT. Translation: CASSRRQGTDTQYF.

CDR3 in amino acids: CASSPGTALTQYF. The DNA for the CDR3 is TGTGCCAGCAGCCCGGGGACAGCGTTGACCCAGTACTTC. The rearrangement joins TRBV6-5 to TRBJ2-5; TRBD1 agrees at 7 bases. Losses at the gene ends were 6 bases for V and 7 bases for J; bases not matched to a gene: 8. This CDR3 region has 13 residues. The germline V gene encodes CDR1 MNHEY and CDR2 SVGAGI.

V is TRBV28 and J is TRBJ1-5; a weak D match, TRBD1 (6 bases). This CDR3 is 13 amino acids long. Germline CDR1 MDHEN, CDR2 SYDVKM. Deletions cut 10 bases from V and 1 base from J, with 11 bases between. Written as DNA, the CDR3 is TGTGCCACCCCTGACAGGAGCAATCAGCCCCAGCATTTT. Translation: CATPDRSNQPQHF.

V and J are TRBV2 and TRBJ2-1; 7 positions match TRBD2. The length of the CDR3 is 15 residues. The germline gives CDR1 SNHLY, CDR2 FYNNEI. V lost 2 bases, J lost 9 bases, and 10 bases stayed unmatched. Here the CDR3 DNA reads TGTGCCAGCAGTGAAATAATAGGGACTAAAGGTGAGCAGTTCTTC. This codes for CASSEIIGTKGEQFF.

The rearrangement links TRBV5-6 to TRBJ2-1, with D unresolved. Germline V gene data show CDR1 as SGHDT and CDR2 as YYEEEE. This CDR3 has 16 residues. The V gene lost 0 bases and the J gene lost 1 base, with 11 bases spanning the gap. CDR3 amino acids: CASSLASPNSYNEQFF. CDR3 coding DNA: TGTGCCAGCAGCTTGGCGTCACCCAATTCCTACAATGAGCAGTTCTTC.

V gene TRBV19 combines with J gene TRBJ1-5; perhaps TRBD1 as D (5 bases). The ends were cut back, 10 bases at V and 1 base at J, with 14 bases in the middle. The germline gives CDR1 LNHDA, CDR2 SQIVND (reference sequence). There are 14 residues in the CDR3. CDR3 loop: CATDTGASNQPQHF. The CDR3 DNA reads TGTGCCACCGATACAGGTGCCAGCAATCAGCCCCAGCATTTT. Combining the CDR3 with reference TRBV19 and TRBJ1-5 gives the whole variable domain DGGITQSPKYLFRKEGQNVTLSCEQNLNHDAMYWYRQDPGQGLRLIYYSQIVNDFQKGDIAEGYSVSREKKESFPLTVTSAQKNPTAFYLCATDTGASNQPQHFGDGTRLSIL.

This chain uses TRBV7-9 with TRBJ2-7, with D possibly TRBD2 on 6 matching bases. The V gene lost 2 bases and the J gene lost 4 bases, with 21 bases spanning the gap. This CDR3 is 17 amino acids long. Looked up from germline, CDR1 is SEHNR and CDR2 is FQNEAQ (reference sequence). CDR3 in amino acids: CASSLTGAGMRGYEQYF. In DNA form, the CDR3 reads TGTGCCAGCAGCTTAACCGGGGCAGGGATGCGGGGATACGAGCAGTACTTC.

The chain carries TRBV27 and TRBJ1-3; 8 bases are a match to TRBD1. Germline V gene data show CDR1 as MNHEY and CDR2 as SMNVEV (reference sequence). Losses at the gene ends were 5 bases for V and 1 base for J; bases not matched to a gene: 13. The CDR3 length is 18 residues. The CDR3 region has the DNA TGTGCCAGCAGTCTCCCCGAGGGACAGGCAGCATCTGGAAACACCATATATTTT. As protein: CASSLPEGQAASGNTIYF.

The CDR3 loop reads CASSAGQLSSEQFF. CDR3 coding DNA: TGCGCCAGCAGCGCGGGACAGTTATCGAGTGAGCAGTTCTTC. The chain carries TRBV5-1 and TRBJ2-1; tentative D call: TRBD1 (7 bases). Trimming took 4 bases from V and 9 from J, leaving 17 bases between them. This CDR3 is built from 14 residues. The germline V gene has CDR1 SGHRS and CDR2 YFSETQ.

This chain joins TRBV7-3 and TRBJ1-2, with D perhaps TRBD1 (5 bases). CDR3 length equals 13 residues. CDR1 is SGHTA and CDR2 is FQGTGA in the germline V gene. Trimming removed 6 bases at V and 2 bases at J, with 10 bases between. The CDR3 loop reads CASRRDRNYGYTF. The CDR3 DNA follows: TGTGCCAGCAGGAGGGACCGCAACTATGGCTACACCTTC. Looking up the rest from reference TRBV7-3 and TRBJ1-2 gives the full variable domain: GAGVSQTPSNKVTEKGKYVELRCDPISGHTALYWYRQSLGQGPEFLIYFQGTGAADDSGLPNDRFFAVRPEGSVSTLKIQRTERGDSAVYLCASRRDRNYGYTFGSGTRLTVV.

This clone was observed a few times. The V and J genes are TRBV7-3 and TRBJ2-3; maybe TRBD2 (6 bases). Germline V gene sequence: CDR1 SGHTA, CDR2 FQGTGA. Trimming removed 0 bases from V and 3 bases from J, with 16 bases in between. The CDR3 covers 17 residues. In DNA form, the CDR3 reads TGTGCCAGCAGCTTAACATCGGCGGGGATGGGGACAGATACGCAGTATTTT. Amino acids: CASSLTSAGMGTDTQYF.

As to this clone: This sample includes further DNA sequences coding for the same CDR3. The gene calls are TRBV18 and TRBJ2-3; TRBD2 aligns across 10 bases. Germline trimming cut 0 bases from V and 1 base from J; bases unmatched to any gene: 1. Germline values: CDR1 KGHSH, CDR2 LQKENI. This CDR3 has 16 residues. CDR3 residues: CASSPPSGGGTDTQYF. DNA for the CDR3: TGTGCCAGCTCACCACCGAGCGGGGGGGGCACAGATACGCAGTATTTT. The full variable domain, its missing parts supplied by reference TRBV18 and TRBJ2-3, is NAGVMQNPRHLVRRRGQEARLRCSPMKGHSHVYWYRQLPEEGLKFMVYLQKENIIDESGMPKERFSAEFPKEGPSILRIQQVVRGDSAAYFCASSPPSGGGTDTQYFGPGTRLTVL.

Turning to this clone: Its ends do not fully match the called genes, so a read error is possible. This chain links TRBV7-2 with TRBJ2-5; D possibly matches TRBD1 or TRBD2 (5 bases each). The CDR3 has 14 amino acids. Germline-derived CDR1 and CDR2 are SGHTA and FQGNSA. The DNA of the CDR3 is TGTGCCAGCAGCGGCAGGGACCACCAAGGGACCCAGTACTTC. This sequence encodes CASSGRDHQGTQYF. Looking up the rest from reference TRBV7-2 and TRBJ2-5 gives the full variable domain: GAGVSQSPSNKVTEKGKDVELRCDPISGHTALYWYRQSLGQGLEFLIYFQGNSAPDKSGLPSDRFSAERTGGSVSTLTIQRTQQEDSAVYLCASSGRDHQGTQYFGPGTRLLVL.

The V and J genes are TRBV18 and TRBJ1-6, with a possible D match to TRBD1 (5 bases). This CDR3 is built from 17 residues. CDR1 and CDR2 (germline): KGHSH, LQKENI. The V end was cut by 2 bases, the J end by 4 bases, with 15 bases between. The CDR3 sequence is CASSPLTAGIYNSPLHF. CDR3 nucleotide sequence: TGTGCCAGCTCACCATTGACGGCAGGGATTTATAATTCACCCCTCCACTTT.

The chain is built from TRBV18 and TRBJ2-7, with a possible D match to TRBD1 (5 bases). Per the germline V gene, CDR1 is KGHSH and CDR2 is LQKENI. The CDR3 loop spans 13 amino acids. The V and J ends lost 4 bases and 3 bases respectively, with 10 bases between them. CDR3 sequence reads: CASSQTQGYEQYF. CDR3 nucleotides: TGTGCCAGCTCACAAACTCAGGGCTACGAGCAGTACTTC.

For this clone: The same CDR3 is also encoded by other DNA sequences in this sample. The CDR3 DNA follows: TGTGCCAGCAGCCAAGCACCAAACACTGAAGCTTTCTTT. Translated: CASSQAPNTEAFF. V usage is TRBV14 and J usage is TRBJ1-1, with D uncertain. The V end lost 1 base, the J end lost 2 bases, and 5 bases lay between the germline ends. The CDR3 contains 13 residues. In germline, CDR1 is SGHDN, CDR2 FVKESK.

A few counts support this clone. The chain joins TRBV7-8 to TRBJ2-3, with D tentatively TRBD1 (5 bases). In germline, CDR1 is SGHVS, CDR2 FQNEAQ. The CDR3 has 14 amino acids. The V end was cut by 0 bases, the J end by 4 bases, with 8 bases between. CDR3 sequence reads: CASSLAGQSDTQYF. As DNA, the CDR3 is TGTGCCAGCAGCTTAGCAGGACAATCAGATACGCAGTATTTT.

V and J are TRBV30 and TRBJ1-1; D gene unclear. Trimming took off 4 bases at V and 1 base at J, with 10 bases between the two ends. This CDR3 region has 13 residues. From germline, CDR1 is GTSNPN and CDR2 SVGIG (reference sequence). The CDR3 region is CAWTKQTNTEAFF. CDR3 coding DNA: TGTGCCTGGACCAAACAGACGAACACTGAAGCTTTCTTT. Based on the CDR3 plus reference TRBV30 and TRBJ1-1, the full variable domain is SQTIHQWPATLVQPVGSPLSLECTVEGTSNPNLYWYRQAAGRGLQLLFYSVGIGQISSEVPQNLSASRPQDRQFILSSKKLLLSDSGFYLCAWTKQTNTEAFFGQGTRLTVV.

This chain joins TRBV10-3 and TRBJ2-2, with D possibly being TRBD1 (6 bases). The V gene lost 6 bases and the J gene lost 0 bases, with 11 bases spanning the gap. Germline CDR1 reads ENHRY; CDR2 reads SYGVKD. The CDR3 is made up of 15 amino acids. The CDR3 sequence: CAIRQGGSNTGELFF. CDR3 nucleotide sequence: TGTGCCATCAGACAGGGTGGATCGAACACCGGGGAGCTGTTTTTT.

This chain connects TRBV6-6 to TRBJ2-7; D is unclear. CDR3 length equals 14 residues. The V end was cut by 2 bases, the J end by 1 base, with 9 bases between. Germline-derived CDR1 and CDR2 are MNHNY and SVGAGI (reference sequence). In DNA form, the CDR3 reads TGTGCCAGCAGTTACACCGACAAGTCCTACGAGCAGTACTTC. Translated: CASSYTDKSYEQYF.

Worth noting for this clone: Other DNA sequences in the sample encode the same CDR3. The chain uses TRBV30 and TRBJ2-7, with D unclear. V lost 2 bases and J lost 6, with 14 bases in between. The germline gives CDR1 GTSNPN, CDR2 SVGIG (reference sequence). The length of the CDR3 is 13 residues. The CDR3 spells CAWSPGGPGEQYF. In nucleotides, the CDR3 is TGTGCCTGGAGTCCCGGTGGGCCAGGCGAGCAGTACTTC.

This clone was found many times. The V call is TRBV14, the J call TRBJ2-5; 9 bases agree with TRBD2. Germline CDR1 is SGHDN and CDR2 is FVKESK. J gave up 2 bases and V 4 bases, and 5 bases lay outside the gene matches. This CDR3 spans 15 amino acids. The CDR3 coding sequence is TGTGCCAGCAGCCCGGCCAGCGGGGGGCAAGAGACCCAGTACTTC. It is translated as CASSPASGGQETQYF.

This clone was counted a few times. The chain combines TRBV30 with TRBJ1-6, with D perhaps matching TRBD1 (6 bases). CDR3 size: 13 residues. Looked up from germline, CDR1 is GTSNPN and CDR2 is SVGIG (reference sequence). The V end lost 1 base, the J end lost 9 bases, and 10 bases lay between the germline ends. The CDR3 DNA is TGTGCCTGGAGTGGGCAGGGGCGTTCACCCCTCCACTTT. This encodes CAWSGQGRSPLHF.

The chain is built from TRBV6-1 and TRBJ2-2; the match to TRBD2 covers 7 bases. J gave up 7 bases and V 2 bases, and 22 bases lay outside the gene matches. The CDR3 totals 20 residues. Germline CDR1 MNHNS, CDR2 SASEGT. The CDR3 DNA follows: TGTGCCAGCAGTGAACACGTTTCGCCCAGCGGGGCAAGGGTGGTCGGGGAGCTGTTTTTT. This sequence encodes CASSEHVSPSGARVVGELFF.

J is TRBJ2-3 and V is TRBV4-1; 8 bases fit TRBD2. The CDR3 runs to 21 residues. The germline V gene encodes CDR1 MGHRA and CDR2 YSYEKL. V dropped 0 bases and J dropped 5; count of bases not matched to a gene: 22. The CDR3 loop reads CASSQELRLAGITPRGDTQYF. The CDR3 DNA sequence: TGCGCCAGCAGCCAAGAGCTACGGCTAGCGGGTATCACGCCGCGCGGAGATACGCAGTATTTT.